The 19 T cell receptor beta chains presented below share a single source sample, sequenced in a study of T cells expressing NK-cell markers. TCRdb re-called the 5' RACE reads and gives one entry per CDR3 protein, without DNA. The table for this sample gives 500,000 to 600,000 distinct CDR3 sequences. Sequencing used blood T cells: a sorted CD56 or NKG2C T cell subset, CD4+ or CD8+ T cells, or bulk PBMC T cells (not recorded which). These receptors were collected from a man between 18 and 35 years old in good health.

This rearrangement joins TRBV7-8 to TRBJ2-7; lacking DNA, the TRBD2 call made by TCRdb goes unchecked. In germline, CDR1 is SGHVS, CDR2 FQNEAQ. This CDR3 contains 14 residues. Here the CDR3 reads CASTKTSGSYEQYF. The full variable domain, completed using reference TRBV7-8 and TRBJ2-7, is GAGVSQSPRYKVAKRGQDVALRCDPISGHVSLFWYQQALGQGPEFLTYFQNEAQLDKSGLPSDRFFAERPEGSVSTLKIQRTQQEDSAVYLCASTKTSGSYEQYFGPGTRLTVT.

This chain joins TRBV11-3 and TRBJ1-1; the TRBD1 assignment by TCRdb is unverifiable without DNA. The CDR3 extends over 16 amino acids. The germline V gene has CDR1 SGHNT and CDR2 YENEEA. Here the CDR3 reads CASSLSLGRENTEAFF.

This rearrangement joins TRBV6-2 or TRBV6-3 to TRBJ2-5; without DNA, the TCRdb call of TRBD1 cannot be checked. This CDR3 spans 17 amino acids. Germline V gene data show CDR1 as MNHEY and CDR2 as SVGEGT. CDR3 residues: CASSYSVRGVWQETQYF.

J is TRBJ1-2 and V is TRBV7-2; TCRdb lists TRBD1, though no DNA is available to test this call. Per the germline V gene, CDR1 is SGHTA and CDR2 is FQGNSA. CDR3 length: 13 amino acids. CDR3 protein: CASSRDNLYGYTF.

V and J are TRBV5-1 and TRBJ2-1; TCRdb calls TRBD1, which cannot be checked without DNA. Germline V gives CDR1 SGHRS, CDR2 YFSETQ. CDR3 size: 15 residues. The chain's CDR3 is CASSSPDRGGDEQFF.

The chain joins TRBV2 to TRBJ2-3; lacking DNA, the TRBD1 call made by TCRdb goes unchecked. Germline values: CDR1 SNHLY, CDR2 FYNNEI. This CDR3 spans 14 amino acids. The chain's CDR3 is CASSGTGGQDTQYF.

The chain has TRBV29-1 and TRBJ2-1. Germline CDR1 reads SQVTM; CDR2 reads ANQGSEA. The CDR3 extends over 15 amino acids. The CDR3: CSVKDRIKTYNEQFF.

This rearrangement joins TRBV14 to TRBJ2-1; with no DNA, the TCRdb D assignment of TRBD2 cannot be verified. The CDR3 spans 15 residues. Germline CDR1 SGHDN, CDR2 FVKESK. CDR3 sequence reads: CASSPRTSGSSEQFF.

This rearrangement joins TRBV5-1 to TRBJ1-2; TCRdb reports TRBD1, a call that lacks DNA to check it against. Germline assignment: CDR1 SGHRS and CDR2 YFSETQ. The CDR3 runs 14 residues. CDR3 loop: CASSLGAGNYGYTF.

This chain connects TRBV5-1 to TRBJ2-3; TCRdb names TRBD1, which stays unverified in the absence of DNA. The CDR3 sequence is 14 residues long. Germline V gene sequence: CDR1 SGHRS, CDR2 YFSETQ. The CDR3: CASMTGTLTDTQYF.

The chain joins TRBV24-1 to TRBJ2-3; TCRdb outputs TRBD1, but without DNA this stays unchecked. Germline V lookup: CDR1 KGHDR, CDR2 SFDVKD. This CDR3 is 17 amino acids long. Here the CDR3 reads CATSDSRQGLSTDTQYF.

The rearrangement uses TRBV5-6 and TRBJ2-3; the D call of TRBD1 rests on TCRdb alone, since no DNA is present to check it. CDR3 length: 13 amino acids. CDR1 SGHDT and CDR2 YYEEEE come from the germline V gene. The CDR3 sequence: CASSRQGQDTQYF.

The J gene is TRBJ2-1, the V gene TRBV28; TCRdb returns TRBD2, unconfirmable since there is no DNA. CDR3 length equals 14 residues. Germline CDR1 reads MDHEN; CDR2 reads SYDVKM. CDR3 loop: CASSLSGRYNEQFF.

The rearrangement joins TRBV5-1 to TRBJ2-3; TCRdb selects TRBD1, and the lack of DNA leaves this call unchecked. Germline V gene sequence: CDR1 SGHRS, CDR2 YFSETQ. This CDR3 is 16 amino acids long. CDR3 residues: CASSLRASRPTDTQYF.

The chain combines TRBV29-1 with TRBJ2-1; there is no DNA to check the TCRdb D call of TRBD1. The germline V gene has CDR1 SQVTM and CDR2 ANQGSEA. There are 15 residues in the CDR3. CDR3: CSAGGTTGDGNEQFF.

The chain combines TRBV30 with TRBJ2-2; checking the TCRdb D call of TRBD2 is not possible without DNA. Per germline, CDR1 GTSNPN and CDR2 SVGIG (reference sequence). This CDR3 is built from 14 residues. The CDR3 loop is CAWSALGQTGELFF.

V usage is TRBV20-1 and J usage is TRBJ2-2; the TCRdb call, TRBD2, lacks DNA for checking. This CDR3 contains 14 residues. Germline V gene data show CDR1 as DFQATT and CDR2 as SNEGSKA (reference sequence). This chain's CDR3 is CSAKRPIETGELFF.

CDR3 sequence: CASKASGRSQETQYF. This chain uses TRBV12-3 or TRBV12-4 with TRBJ2-5; TCRdb reports TRBD2, a call that lacks DNA to check it against. This CDR3 spans 15 amino acids.

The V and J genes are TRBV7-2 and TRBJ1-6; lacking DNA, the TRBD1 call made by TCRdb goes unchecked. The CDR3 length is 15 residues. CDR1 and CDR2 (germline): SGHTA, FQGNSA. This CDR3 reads CASSPAKTANSPLHF.